This entry lists 9 T cell receptor beta chains sequenced from one sample in a study of blood T cell repertoires in COVID-19. Method: immunoSEQ multiplex PCR; TCRdb's copy keeps in-frame clones and lacks some. The table lists about 82,000 clones, around four fifths of them singletons. Sample: peripheral blood. The receptors originated from an older woman with acute or convalescent COVID-19.

The V call is TRBV19, the J call TRBJ2-5; the match to TRBD2 covers 8 bases. The germline CDR1 and CDR2 sequences are LNHDA and SQIVND (reference sequence). The CDR3 extends over 16 amino acids. Trimming removed 3 bases from V and 5 bases from J; junction bases left unmatched: 11. The CDR3 DNA reads as TGTGCCAGTAGTATTGGGCCGGGGGGGCCGAGGGAGACCCAGTACTTC. Its protein is CASSIGPGGPRETQYF.

V and J are TRBV4-3 and TRBJ1-6; D is unclear. The CDR3 loop spans 19 amino acids. Trimming took off 0 bases at V and 11 bases at J, with 26 bases between the two ends. Germline V lookup: CDR1 LGHNA, CDR2 YSLEER. This CDR3 reads CASSQDQVTVGLFSAPLHF. Written as DNA, the CDR3 is TGCGCCAGCAGCCAAGATCAAGTGACCGTGGGCCTTTTTTCGGCACCCCTCCACTTT.

This rearrangement joins TRBV11-3 to TRBJ1-1, with unresolved D. The germline V gene has CDR1 SGHNT and CDR2 YENEEA. The CDR3 consists of 14 residues. The germline V and J ends were trimmed by 7 bases and 5 bases, with 17 bases remaining between them. The CDR3 loop is CASKFPRGITEAFF. The CDR3, as DNA: TGTGCCAGCAAATTTCCGAGAGGGATAACTGAAGCTTTCTTT.

This clone turned up a few times. The rearrangement joins TRBV7-8 to TRBJ2-2; 7 bases align to TRBD1. V shed 8 bases and J 4 bases; nucleotides not matched to a gene: 7. Germline V gives CDR1 SGHVS, CDR2 FQNEAQ. The CDR3 totals 14 residues. The CDR3 bases are TGTGCCAGCCTGCGACAGGGTCCCACCGGGGAGCTGTTTTTT. This encodes CASLRQGPTGELFF. The whole variable domain, remainder taken from reference TRBV7-8 and TRBJ2-2, is GAGVSQSPRYKVAKRGQDVALRCDPISGHVSLFWYQQALGQGPEFLTYFQNEAQLDKSGLPSDRFFAERPEGSVSTLKIQRTQQEDSAVYLCASLRQGPTGELFFGEGSRLTVL.

This chain uses TRBV6-6 with TRBJ1-2, with D possibly being TRBD1 (6 bases). Germline V gene data show CDR1 as MNHNY and CDR2 as SVGAGI (reference sequence). V was pared by 5 bases and J by 8 bases, with 15 bases between. There are 13 residues in the CDR3. The CDR3 protein is CASSVRGGDGYTF. For the CDR3, the DNA is TGTGCCAGCAGTGTCCGGGGGGGCGACGGCTACACCTTC.

The chain carries TRBV4-2 and TRBJ1-3; 9 nucleotides align to TRBD1. Germline V gives CDR1 LGHNA, CDR2 YNFKEQ. The ends lost 4 bases at V and 2 bases at J; junction bases unmatched: 6. The CDR3 consists of 16 residues. The CDR3 DNA follows: TGTGCCAGCAGCCCTCTACAGGGGGCGGCTGGAAACACCATATATTTT. Translating it yields CASSPLQGAAGNTIYF.

The chain recombines TRBV11-3 with TRBJ2-7, with TRBD2 matching over 8 bases. Unmatched junction bases numbered 11, after V lost 0 bases and J lost 7 bases. There are 16 residues in the CDR3. Per the germline V gene, CDR1 is SGHNT and CDR2 is YENEEA. The CDR3: CASSLEHLAGGREQYF. As DNA, the CDR3 is TGTGCCAGCAGCTTAGAGCACCTGGCGGGAGGCCGGGAGCAGTACTTC. Filled out from reference TRBV11-3 and TRBJ2-7, the complete variable domain reads EAGVVQSPRYKIIEKKQPVAFWCNPISGHNTLYWYLQNLGQGPELLIRYENEEAVDDSQLPKDRFSAERLKGVDSTLKIQPAELGDSAVYLCASSLEHLAGGREQYFGPGTRLTVT.

This rearrangement joins TRBV20-1 to TRBJ1-1; no firm D call. Deletions cut 6 bases from V and 1 base from J, with 6 bases between. Germline values: CDR1 DFQATT, CDR2 SNEGSKA (reference sequence). This CDR3 comprises 11 residues. CDR3 DNA sequence: TGCAGTGCAGTACAGAACACTGAAGCTTTCTTT. Protein: CSAVQNTEAFF.

The chain employs TRBV27 and TRBJ2-7; no clear D gene. The germline V gene has CDR1 MNHEY and CDR2 SMNVEV (reference sequence). The V end lost 5 bases, the J end lost 4 bases, and 15 bases lay between the germline ends. The CDR3 length is 14 residues. The CDR3 spells CASSPLGGKYEQYF. CDR3 DNA sequence: TGTGCCAGCAGTCCCCTAGGCGGAAAGTACGAGCAGTACTTC.